Given below is one T cell receptor (beta chain) in context. Its antigen is unidentified. The data belong to a study of cytotoxic CD8 clonotypes in ibrutinib-treated CLL. TCRdb's copy holds only in-frame clones and misses some; the assay was immunoSEQ multiplex PCR. The sample carries over 150,000 clones, over 60% recorded once. General study results and limits: Samples from sustained-remission and progressing patients were taken at different times.

The ends were cut back, 0 bases at V and 7 bases at J, with 8 bases in the middle. The CDR3 extends over 13 amino acids. The V gene's germline CDR1 is SGDLS and CDR2 YYNGEE. The chain employs TRBV9 and TRBJ2-1; D uncertain. The source is a human donor with chronic lymphocytic leukemia. The sequences come from PBMCs, collected after 24 months of ibrutinib treatment. The CDR3 region has the DNA TGTGCCAGCAGCGTAGATATCCGTAATGAGCAGTTCTTC. Protein sequence: CASSVDIRNEQFF.